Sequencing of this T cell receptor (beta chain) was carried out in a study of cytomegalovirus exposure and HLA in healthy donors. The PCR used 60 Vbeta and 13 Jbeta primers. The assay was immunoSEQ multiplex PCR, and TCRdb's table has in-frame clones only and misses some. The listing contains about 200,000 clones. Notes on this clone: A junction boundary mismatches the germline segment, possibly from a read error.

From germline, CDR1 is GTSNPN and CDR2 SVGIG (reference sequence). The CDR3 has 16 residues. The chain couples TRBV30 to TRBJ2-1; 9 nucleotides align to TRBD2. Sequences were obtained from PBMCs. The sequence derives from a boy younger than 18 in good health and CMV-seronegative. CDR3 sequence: CAWSGLAGFSYNEQLF. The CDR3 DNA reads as TGTGCCTGGAGTGGCCTAGCGGGGTTCTCCTACAATGAGCAGCTCTTC.